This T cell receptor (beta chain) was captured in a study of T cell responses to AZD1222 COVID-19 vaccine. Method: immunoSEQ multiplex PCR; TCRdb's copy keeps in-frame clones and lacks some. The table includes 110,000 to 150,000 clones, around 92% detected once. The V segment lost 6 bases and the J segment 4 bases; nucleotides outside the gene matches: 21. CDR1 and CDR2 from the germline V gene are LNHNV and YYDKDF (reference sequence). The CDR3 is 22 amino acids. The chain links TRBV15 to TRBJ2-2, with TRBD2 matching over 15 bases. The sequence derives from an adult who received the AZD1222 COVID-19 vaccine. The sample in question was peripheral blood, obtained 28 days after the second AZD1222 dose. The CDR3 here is CATRGPKGLAGGSSLSTGELFF. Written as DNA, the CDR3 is TGTGCCACCAGGGGACCCAAGGGACTAGCGGGAGGATCGTCCCTAAGCACCGGGGAGCTGTTTTTT.